This TCR beta chain came from a study of cytotoxic CD8 clonotypes in ibrutinib-treated CLL. Across the study: Response samples were taken after a median around 11 months of treatment, range 6 to 36.

In germline, CDR1 is SNHLY, CDR2 FYNNEI. Trimming took 9 bases from V and 6 from J; bases not matched to a gene: 10. This CDR3 is 14 amino acids long. This clone was counted once. What it recognizes is unknown. Profiled with immunoSEQ multiplex PCR; TCRdb holds only in-frame clones, not every one. This repertoire shows around 300,000 clones, about 80% found once; its top ten account for 6.5% to 8.5%. Notes on the study in general: A difference in sampling times existed between sustained-remission and progressing patients. Baseline clonality exceeded age-matched healthy donors and tracked circulating CD8+ T-cell counts.

The source is a human donor with chronic lymphocytic leukemia. The sample here was PBMCs, taken before ibrutinib treatment. The chain uses TRBV2 and TRBJ2-3; TRBD2 aligns across 9 bases. The CDR3 DNA sequence: TGTGCCAGTTGCTTTAGCGGGGGAGGGGATACGCAGTATTTT. Protein product: CASCFSGGGDTQYF. The complete variable domain, with remaining parts taken from reference TRBV2 and TRBJ2-3, reads EPEVTQTPSHQVTQMGQEVILRCVPISNHLYFYWYRQILGQKVEFLVSFYNNEISEKSEIFDDQFSVERPDGSNFTLKIRSTKLEDSAMYFCASCFSGGGDTQYFGPGTRLTVL.